These T cell receptor beta chains were read from a single sample in a study of blood T cell repertoires in COVID-19. The assay was immunoSEQ multiplex PCR, and TCRdb's table has in-frame clones only and misses some. The repertoire includes more than 100,000 clones, around 83% of them detected once, and around 4.2% sits in the top ten. Sample: PBMCs or T cells enriched from blood (not recorded which). The receptor set was obtained from a woman in her twenties or thirties who had recovered from COVID-19. CDR3s include the opening cysteine and the closing phenylalanine or tryptophan. A D gene is named only where the DNA matches it firmly. For some rows the clone size is stated as once, few or many, or as a class when expanded; others skip it.

- | TRBJ1-1 | TRBV19 | - | CASSIPGRRGRQNTEAFF | TGTGCCAGTAGTATTCCGGGGAGGCGGGGACGGCAGAACACTGAAGCTTTCTTT
TRBD1 | TRBJ1-2 | TRBV30 | once | CAWSRQGRSGYTF | TGTGCCTGGAGTCGACAGGGGCGGAGTGGCTACACCTTC
TRBD2 | TRBJ2-2 | TRBV4-2 | - | CASSQDRSSGRVTGELFF | TGTGCCAGCAGCCAAGATCGGTCTAGCGGGAGGGTCACCGGGGAGCTGTTTTTT
- | TRBJ2-1 | TRBV9 | - | CASSGRDFYNEQFF | TGTGCCAGCAGCGGACGTGACTTTTACAATGAGCAGTTCTTC
- | TRBJ2-2 | TRBV5-1 | - | CASSSLPTNTGELFF | TGCGCCAGCAGCTCCCTCCCCACTAACACCGGGGAGCTGTTTTTT
- | TRBJ2-1 | TRBV12-3/TRBV12-4 | - | CASSLGALEQFF | TGTGCCAGCAGTTTAGGGGCGCTTGAGCAGTTCTTC
TRBD2 | TRBJ2-7 | TRBV3-1/TRBV3-2 | - | CASSQGPSGPAGEQYF | TGTGCCAGCAGCCAAGGGCCTAGCGGGCCGGCGGGCGAGCAGTACTTC
- | TRBJ2-4 | TRBV9 | few | CASGDGTKNIQYF | TGTGCCAGCGGAGACGGAACCAAAAACATTCAGTACTTC
TRBD2 | TRBJ2-3 | TRBV3-1/TRBV3-2 | - | CASKRSGGGMTDTQYF | TGTGCCAGCAAGAGGTCCGGCGGGGGAATGACAGATACGCAGTATTTT
TRBD2 | TRBJ2-1 | TRBV5-4 | - | CASSWTSGSYEQFF | TGTGCCAGCAGCTGGACTAGCGGGAGTTATGAGCAGTTCTTC
- | TRBJ2-7 | TRBV2 | once | CASSDRPTRNYEQYF | TGTGCCAGCAGTGACCGCCCAACAAGAAATTACGAGCAGTACTTC
- | TRBJ1-2 | TRBV12-3/TRBV12-4 | - | CASSFSYGYTF | TGTGCCAGCAGTTTCAGCTATGGCTACACCTTC
TRBD1 | TRBJ1-3 | TRBV19 | once | CASRTTGGSGNTIYF | TGTGCCAGTAGAACAACAGGGGGCTCTGGAAACACCATATATTTT
TRBD2 | TRBJ2-1 | TRBV5-1 | - | CASSMRGDSYNEQFF | TGCGCCAGCAGCATGCGGGGGGACTCCTACAATGAGCAGTTCTTC
- | TRBJ1-1 | TRBV29-1 | - | CSVGQGLGTEAFF | TGCAGCGTTGGGCAGGGGCTGGGGACTGAAGCTTTCTTT
TRBD1 | TRBJ2-7 | TRBV7-2 | - | CASSFPLDRPSYEQYF | TGTGCCAGCAGCTTCCCCTTGGACAGGCCCTCCTACGAGCAGTACTTC
TRBD1 | TRBJ2-1 | TRBV18 | - | CASSPFPATGGSFYNEQFF | TGTGCCAGCTCACCCTTTCCCGCCACAGGGGGCTCTTTCTACAATGAGCAGTTCTTC
TRBD1 | TRBJ1-2 | TRBV6-5 | - | CASSTMTGGYYGYTF | TGTGCCAGCAGTACGATGACAGGGGGCTACTATGGCTACACCTTC
- | TRBJ1-5 | TRBV28 | once | CASSPAGANQPQHF | TGTGCCAGCAGTCCCGCAGGGGCTAATCAGCCCCAGCATTTT
- | TRBJ2-1 | TRBV12-3/TRBV12-4 | - | CASSQGEQFF | TGTGCCAGCAGCCAGGGTGAGCAGTTCTTC
- | TRBJ1-5 | TRBV7-9 | - | CASSLGAGRVNQPQHF | TGTGCCAGCAGCTTAGGGGCAGGGAGGGTCAATCAGCCCCAGCATTTT
TRBD2 | TRBJ2-1 | TRBV19 | - | CASSKAGTSKTEQFF | TGTGCCAGTAGTAAGGCCGGGACTAGCAAAACGGAGCAGTTCTTC
TRBD1 | TRBJ2-5 | TRBV19 | - | CASRQQGSQYF | TGTGCCAGTAGGCAACAGGGGTCCCAGTACTTC
TRBD2 | TRBJ2-1 | TRBV7-9 | - | CASSFGTSQNEQFF | TGTGCCAGCAGCTTCGGGACTAGTCAGAATGAGCAGTTCTTC
TRBD2 | TRBJ2-1 | TRBV6-6 | - | CASTPRRTSGVDEQFF | TGTGCCAGCACCCCCCGGCGGACTAGCGGGGTAGATGAGCAGTTCTTC
TRBD1 | TRBJ2-3 | TRBV18 | - | CASSNGQGALDTQYF | TGTGCCAGCTCAAATGGACAGGGGGCCCTCGATACGCAGTATTTT
- | TRBJ1-2 | TRBV19 | few | CASSPAREGRGYTF | TGTGCCAGTAGTCCCGCGAGGGAGGGTAGAGGCTACACCTTC
- | TRBJ1-1 | TRBV29-1 | - | CSVGGGDTEAFF | TGCAGCGTTGGTGGGGGGGACACTGAAGCTTTCTTT
TRBD2 | TRBJ2-7 | TRBV5-4 | - | CASSGRTSGSYEQYF | TGTGCCAGCAGCGGAAGGACTAGCGGGAGTTACGAGCAGTACTTC
- | TRBJ1-1 | TRBV28 | many | CASSVGGALGDTEAFF | TGTGCCAGCAGTGTTGGGGGGGCTCTTGGGGACACTGAAGCTTTCTTT
- | TRBJ2-1 | TRBV7-3 | - | CASSPSSYNEQFF | TGTGCCAGCAGCCCCAGCTCCTACAATGAGCAGTTCTTC
TRBD2 | TRBJ2-2 | TRBV4-1 | - | CASSPLAGDTGELFF | TGCGCCAGCAGCCCCTTAGCGGGAGACACCGGGGAGCTGTTTTTT
TRBD1 | TRBJ1-1 | TRBV19 | - | CASSTLGRTGSNTEAFF | TGTGCCAGTAGTACCCTGGGTCGGACAGGGTCAAACACTGAAGCTTTCTTT
- | TRBJ1-1 | TRBV28 | - | CASILPFKTLPHTEAFF | TGTGCCAGCATCCTCCCCTTCAAAACTCTACCCCACACTGAAGCTTTCTTT
TRBD1 | TRBJ1-1 | TRBV9 | - | CASSRQGTNTEAFF | TGTGCCAGCAGTCGACAGGGGACCAACACTGAAGCTTTCTTT
- | TRBJ1-6 | TRBV28 | - | CASSYISASSYNSPLHF | TGTGCCAGCAGTTACATATCAGCGAGCTCCTATAATTCACCCCTCCACTTT
- | TRBJ1-2 | TRBV4-2 | - | CASSQEGPGRPAGYTF | TGTGCCAGCAGCCAAGAAGGTCCAGGGAGGCCGGCTGGCTACACCTTC
- | TRBJ2-5 | TRBV29-1 | - | CSVEEGGPGTQYF | TGCAGCGTTGAAGAGGGAGGTCCTGGGACCCAGTACTTC
TRBD1 | TRBJ1-6 | TRBV4-2 | - | CASSQATGSDSPLHF | TGTGCCAGCAGCCAAGCGACAGGGTCTGATTCACCCCTCCACTTT
TRBD2 | TRBJ2-7 | TRBV10-3 | - | CAIKSRAGAFDEQYF | TGTGCCATCAAATCAAGAGCGGGAGCTTTCGACGAGCAGTACTTC
TRBD2 | TRBJ2-3 | TRBV30 | - | CAWSVFAGVGDTQYF | TGTGCCTGGAGTGTTTTTGCGGGAGTCGGGGATACGCAGTATTTT
- | TRBJ1-5 | TRBV28 | - | CASSLQFKLNQPQHF | TGTGCCAGCAGTTTACAGTTCAAATTGAATCAGCCCCAGCATTTT
- | TRBJ1-2 | TRBV5-1 | - | CASSSSAGYDYGYTF | TGCGCCAGCAGCTCCTCGGCAGGGTATGACTATGGCTACACCTTC
TRBD1 | TRBJ2-3 | TRBV19 | - | CAIGERGQDTQYF | TGTGCCATTGGGGAAAGGGGGCAAGATACGCAGTATTTT
- | TRBJ2-7 | TRBV5-8 | - | CASRSSGVVEQYF | TGTGCCAGCAGGTCTTCGGGAGTAGTCGAGCAGTACTTC
TRBD2 | TRBJ2-7 | TRBV7-2 | - | CASSLVGRGEQYF | TGTGCCAGCAGCTTAGTGGGGAGGGGAGAGCAGTACTTC
TRBD2 | TRBJ2-2 | TRBV20-1 | - | CSASGASGKRSGELFF | TGCAGTGCTAGTGGCGCTAGCGGGAAACGATCCGGGGAGCTGTTTTTT
- | TRBJ2-7 | TRBV7-8 | - | CASSTREGAAPEQYF | TGTGCCAGCAGCACCCGCGAGGGAGCAGCGCCTGAGCAGTACTTC
TRBD2 | TRBJ2-3 | TRBV15 | - | CATSRPTTSDNTDTQYF | TGTGCCACCAGCAGACCGACGACTAGCGATAACACAGATACGCAGTATTTT
TRBD1 | TRBJ1-2 | TRBV18 | once | CASSPLGQGNYGYTF | TGTGCCAGCTCACCACTGGGACAGGGAAACTATGGCTACACCTTC